This T cell receptor beta chain was sequenced for a study of siplizumab effects on memory and regulatory T cells. Study outcomes and limitations: Naive T cells appeared more varied than memory cells and looked like key alloresponse contributors.

This clone came up once. The target antigen is unknown. V was shortened by 8 bases and J by 9 bases, with 20 bases between the two germline ends. From germline, CDR1 is SGHAT and CDR2 FQNNGV. The CDR3 is 15 residues long. Data came from immunoSEQ multiplex PCR; TCRdb stores just in-frame clones and leaves some out. The sample yields 45,000 to 50,000 clones, roughly 87% seen once. This chain uses TRBV11-2 with TRBJ1-6; weak D call: TRBD1 (5 bases). The origin of this receptor is a human donor in good health. Source material: naive CD8+ T cells sorted from blood. Written as DNA, the CDR3 is TGTGCCAGCGCCATCGGGGGAGCCGTTGGTTCACCCCTCCACTTT. It encodes CASAIGGAVGSPLHF.